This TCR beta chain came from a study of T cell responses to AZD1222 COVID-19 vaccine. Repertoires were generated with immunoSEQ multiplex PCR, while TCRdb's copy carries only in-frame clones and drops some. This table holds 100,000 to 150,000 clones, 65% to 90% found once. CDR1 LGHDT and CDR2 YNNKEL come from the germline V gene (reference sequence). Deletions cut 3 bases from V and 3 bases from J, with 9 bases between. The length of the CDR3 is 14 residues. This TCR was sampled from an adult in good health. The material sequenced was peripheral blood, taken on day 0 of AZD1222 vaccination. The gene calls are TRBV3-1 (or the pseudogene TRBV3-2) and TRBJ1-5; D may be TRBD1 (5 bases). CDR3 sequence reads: CASSQDINNQPQHF. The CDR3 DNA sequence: TGTGCCAGCAGCCAGGACATTAACAATCAGCCCCAGCATTTT.